This T cell receptor (beta chain) stems from a study of T cell repertoires in cytomegalovirus infection. Study observations and caveats: Ex vivo, HLA-C-restricted CMV-specific TCR beta clonotypes prevailed over the rest of the response.

TCRdb redid the calling of the reads with MiXCR, one entry per CDR3 protein. The sample lists around 310,000 distinct CDR3 sequences; 17% were seen once. Germline CDR1 is SEHNR and CDR2 is FQNEAQ (reference sequence). The CDR3 sequence is 15 residues long. The V segment lost 6 bases and the J segment 7 bases; nucleotides outside the gene matches: 7. This clonotype turned up a few times. Its target is not known. The sample was PBMCs. The chain has TRBV7-9 and TRBJ2-1; 12 positions match TRBD2. This sequence originates from a human donor in good health (CMV status not recorded). Some clones in this sample may be carry-over from other donors' samples. CDR3 nucleotides: TGTGCCAGCAGACCACGCGGACTAGCGGGGAATGAGCAGTTCTTC. Encoded protein: CASRPRGLAGNEQFF.